A selection of T cell receptor beta chains follows, all from one sample in a study of control samples from healthy donors and cancer patients. Measured with immunoSEQ multiplex PCR; TCRdb has only the in-frame clones, and not every one. Among 150,000 to 200,000 clones, about 90% were seen once, and the ten largest hold around 5.1%. The source material was blood. All receptors come from a woman aged 25 to 39 in good health. The CDR3 runs from the conserved cysteine through the conserved F or W. The D gene is left open where the match is weak. Size tells how often a clone was seen (once, few, many) or the class of an expanded clone, and some rows leave it out.

V gene	clone size	D gene	J gene	CDR3 protein	CDR3 DNA
TRBV3-1/TRBV3-2	NA	TRBD1	TRBJ1-1	CASSHTGGNTEAFF	TGTGCCAGCAGCCATACAGGGGGGAACACTGAAGCTTTCTTT
TRBV5-1	NA	TRBD1	TRBJ2-7	CASSIYGDRAPYEQYF	TGCGCCAGCAGCATCTACGGGGACAGGGCGCCCTACGAGCAGTACTTC
TRBV9	NA	NA	TRBJ1-5	CASSVEAVNQPQHF	TGTGCCAGCAGCGTAGAGGCCGTTAATCAGCCCCAGCATTTT
TRBV5-1	NA	NA	TRBJ1-5	CASSPSAGNQPQHF	TGCGCCAGCAGCCCTTCAGCGGGCAATCAGCCCCAGCATTTT
TRBV18	NA	TRBD2	TRBJ2-1	CASSPYSGSTSGGNEQFF	TGTGCCAGCTCACCATATAGCGGGTCGACTAGCGGGGGGAATGAGCAGTTCTTC
TRBV28	NA	NA	TRBJ1-3	CASGSPPAGNTIYF	TGTGCCAGCGGCTCGCCCCCCGCTGGAAACACCATATATTTT
TRBV27	NA	NA	TRBJ2-6	CASSFVPSGANVLTF	TGTGCCAGCAGTTTCGTCCCCTCTGGGGCCAACGTCCTGACTTTC
TRBV14	NA	NA	TRBJ1-1	CASSARQLRANTEAFF	TGTGCCAGCAGCGCGAGACAGTTGCGGGCGAACACTGAAGCTTTCTTT
TRBV7-2	NA	NA	TRBJ2-3	CASSLPHIDTQYF	TGTGCCAGCAGCTTACCTCATATAGATACGCAGTATTTT
TRBV21-1	once	NA	TRBJ2-3	CASSKVGGWATDTQYF	TGTGCCAGCAGCAAGGTGGGTGGGTGGGCAACAGATACGCAGTATTTT
TRBV2	NA	NA	TRBJ2-7	CASNVDYEQYF	TGTGCCAGCAATGTCGACTACGAGCAGTACTTC
TRBV4-1	NA	TRBD1	TRBJ1-5	CASSPRDRVDQPQHF	TGCGCCAGCAGCCCCCGGGACAGGGTCGATCAGCCCCAGCATTTT
TRBV10-3	NA	NA	TRBJ1-2	CAISESGTAPNYGYTF	TGTGCCATCAGTGAGTCGGGAACAGCCCCCAACTATGGCTACACCTTC
TRBV11-2	NA	NA	TRBJ1-3	CASSLGWPNSGNTIYF	TGTGCCAGCAGCTTAGGGTGGCCCAACTCTGGAAACACCATATATTTT
TRBV9	once	TRBD1	TRBJ2-5	CASSISPGQGAETQYF	TGTGCCAGCAGCATATCTCCGGGACAGGGGGCGGAGACCCAGTACTTC
TRBV29-1	NA	NA	TRBJ2-7	CSVFGESYEQYF	TGCAGCGTTTTCGGGGAATCCTACGAGCAGTACTTC
TRBV3-1/TRBV3-2	NA	NA	TRBJ1-6	CASSKGQSSYNSPLHF	TGTGCCAGCAGCAAAGGCCAAAGCTCCTATAATTCACCCCTCCACTTT
TRBV28	NA	TRBD2	TRBJ2-1	CASSPFREGNEQFF	TGTGCCAGCAGTCCGTTTAGGGAGGGCAATGAGCAGTTCTTC
TRBV10-1	NA	NA	TRBJ1-5	CASSESVGAIWSNQPQHF	TGCGCCAGCAGTGAGTCTGTCGGGGCAATATGGAGCAATCAGCCCCAGCATTTT
TRBV10-3	NA	NA	TRBJ1-3	CAISTASGNTIYF	TGTGCCATCAGTACAGCCTCTGGAAACACCATATATTTT
TRBV10-3	NA	NA	TRBJ2-5	CAISESGLVWETQYF	TGTGCCATCAGTGAGTCGGGCCTAGTGTGGGAGACCCAGTACTTC
TRBV7-9	once	TRBD2	TRBJ2-1	CASSAMTSGGEQFF	TGTGCCAGCAGCGCCATGACTAGCGGGGGAGAGCAGTTCTTC
TRBV29-1	NA	NA	TRBJ2-2	CSALRQNTGELFF	TGCAGCGCGTTAAGACAGAACACCGGGGAGCTGTTTTTT
TRBV11-1	NA	TRBD2	TRBJ2-1	CASSLVAGGPGNEQFF	TGTGCCAGCAGCTTAGTTGCGGGAGGGCCAGGCAATGAGCAGTTCTTC
TRBV19	NA	NA	TRBJ1-1	CASSIGRNGRNTEAFF	TGTGCCAGTAGTATAGGGAGGAACGGCCGGAACACTGAAGCTTTCTTT
TRBV5-4	NA	NA	TRBJ2-2	CASRLGPGELFF	TGTGCCAGCAGACTGGGCCCCGGGGAGCTGTTTTTT
TRBV5-1	NA	TRBD2	TRBJ2-3	CASFLAGSTDTQYF	TGCGCCAGCTTTCTAGCGGGGAGCACAGATACGCAGTATTTT
TRBV29-1	NA	NA	TRBJ2-7	CSVAGLTYYEQYF	TGCAGCGTTGCGGGACTTACCTACTACGAGCAGTACTTC
TRBV7-2	once	NA	TRBJ2-3	CASSIGPTTDTQYF	TGTGCCAGCAGCATCGGACCTACAACAGATACGCAGTATTTT
TRBV24-1	NA	NA	TRBJ1-2	CATSEPSQGYGYTF	TGTGCCACCAGTGAGCCGAGCCAAGGTTATGGCTACACCTTC
TRBV19	NA	NA	TRBJ2-3	CASTDEWGNTQYF	TGTGCCAGTACTGACGAATGGGGGAATACGCAGTATTTT
TRBV6-2/TRBV6-3	NA	TRBD1	TRBJ1-1	CASSNRGGGTEAFF	TGTGCCAGCAGTAACAGGGGGGGCGGCACTGAAGCTTTCTTT
TRBV4-2	NA	NA	TRBJ2-7	CASSQDSGQPYEQYF	TGTGCCAGCAGCCAAGATTCCGGACAGCCCTACGAGCAGTACTTC
TRBV5-1	NA	NA	TRBJ2-2	CASSLVGGVNTGELFF	TGCGCCAGCAGCTTAGTCGGGGGAGTGAACACCGGGGAGCTGTTTTTT
TRBV5-1	NA	TRBD2	TRBJ2-7	CASSLVASGRAGVYEQYF	TGCGCCAGCAGCTTGGTGGCTAGCGGGAGGGCCGGAGTCTACGAGCAGTACTTC
TRBV6-5	NA	NA	TRBJ2-7	CASSMIGAYEQYF	TGTGCCAGCAGTATGATCGGGGCCTACGAGCAGTACTTC
TRBV5-1	NA	NA	TRBJ2-3	CASSLTDTQYF	TGCGCCAGCAGCTTGACAGATACGCAGTATTTT
TRBV11-2	NA	TRBD1	TRBJ1-1	CASRTRQGHTEAFF	TGTGCCAGCAGAACAAGACAGGGGCACACTGAAGCTTTCTTT
TRBV5-1	NA	NA	TRBJ2-1	CASSLAARGWDEQFF	TGCGCCAGCAGCTTGGCGGCGCGGGGTTGGGATGAGCAGTTCTTC
TRBV5-6	NA	NA	TRBJ2-3	CASSTPTTTDTQYF	TGTGCCAGCAGCACCCCCACAACCACAGATACGCAGTATTTT
TRBV7-9	NA	NA	TRBJ2-7	CASSLAQGTIPYEQYF	TGTGCCAGCAGCTTAGCGCAGGGCACTATTCCCTACGAGCAGTACTTC
TRBV28	NA	TRBD1	TRBJ2-6	CASAGTGGEPLSGANVLTF	TGTGCCAGCGCCGGGACAGGGGGCGAGCCCCTCTCTGGGGCCAACGTCCTGACTTTC
TRBV29-1	NA	NA	TRBJ1-2	CSVEDYRDGYGYTF	TGCAGCGTTGAAGATTACAGGGATGGGTATGGCTACACCTTC
TRBV5-1	NA	NA	TRBJ1-1	CASSIDSSMNTEAFF	TGCGCCAGCAGCATTGACAGCTCCATGAACACTGAAGCTTTCTTT
TRBV6-5	NA	TRBD2	TRBJ2-3	CASSWRASGRDTQYF	TGTGCCAGCAGTTGGCGGGCTAGCGGGCGCGATACGCAGTATTTT
TRBV27	NA	TRBD1	TRBJ2-3	CASSSSTGGFTPDTQYF	TGTGCCAGCAGTTCCTCGACAGGGGGCTTTACCCCAGATACGCAGTATTTT
TRBV15	NA	TRBD2	TRBJ2-3	CATSRDRGADTQYF	TGTGCCACCAGCAGAGATCGGGGGGCAGATACGCAGTATTTT
TRBV10-3	NA	NA	TRBJ1-1	CAIRQGRDTEAFF	TGTGCCATCAGGCAGGGTCGGGACACTGAAGCTTTCTTT
TRBV4-1	NA	TRBD2	TRBJ2-7	CASSGRLAGGRDEQYF	TGCGCCAGCAGCGGCCGACTAGCGGGAGGCCGGGATGAGCAGTACTTC
TRBV19	NA	TRBD1	TRBJ1-1	CASSIGTGIMNTEAFF	TGTGCCAGTAGTATCGGGACAGGCATCATGAACACTGAAGCTTTCTTT
TRBV28	NA	NA	TRBJ2-5	CASSRPQGGGETQYF	TGTGCCAGCAGTCGCCCACAGGGTGGCGGAGAGACCCAGTACTTC
TRBV23-1	NA	NA	TRBJ1-1	CASSQSDRQAGANTEAFF	TGCGCCAGCAGTCAATCGGACCGACAGGCCGGGGCGAACACTGAAGCTTTCTTT
TRBV2	NA	NA	TRBJ1-2	CASSVGQTYGYTF	TGTGCCAGCAGTGTGGGTCAGACCTATGGCTACACCTTC